The clone carrying this T cell receptor (beta chain) was observed many times. This record belongs to a study of low-dose radiotherapy and immunotherapy resistance in tumors. Study details: Treatment consisted of nivolumab 240 mg every two weeks and ipilimumab 1 mg/kg every six weeks, given intravenously to patients. Every two weeks, cyclophosphamide 200 mg/m2 was infused one day before radiation plus immunotherapy.

The germline V and J ends were trimmed by 0 bases and 2 bases, with 4 bases remaining between them. Per germline, CDR1 MRHNA and CDR2 SNTAGT. CDR3 length: 13 residues. Primers targeting TRAV and TRBV primed first-strand cDNA, covering alpha and beta chains. TCRs were amplified for roughly 20 PCR cycles with a constant-region primer and V-primer adapter. MiXCR was run by TCRdb on the reads, yielding one entry per CDR3 protein. The sample comprises some 88,000 distinct CDR3 sequences, 8% to 10% of which are singletons, and roughly 1% rests with the top ten. Time point noted: before trial treatment. Nivolumab, ipilimumab, aspirin, low-dose cyclophosphamide and low-dose radiotherapy were given to donors.

The specimen was PBMCs, collected before treatment. V and J are TRBV6-4 and TRBJ1-1; D is unresolved. The TCR sequence derives from a male donor with prostate cancer. The CDR3 DNA sequence: TGTGCCAGCAGTGACTCGGACAACACTGAAGCTTTCTTT. This encodes CASSDSDNTEAFF.